Sequencing of this T cell receptor beta chain was carried out in a study of shared clonotypes between healthy human individuals. Study background: CD4 naive and memory got three plates each, CD8 naive two, CD8 memory one. Findings and caveats of the study: Richness estimates generally favored naive over memory subsets.

Donors comprised healthy HIV-negative adults lacking recent acute infections or vaccinations. Researchers ran the assay at a deep level. Data came from immunoSEQ multiplex PCR; TCRdb stores just in-frame clones and leaves some out. The sample records roughly 1,600,000 clones, approximately 98.5% being singletons. Comment on this clone: Its antigen is not known.

V was cut by 8 bases and J by 0 bases, with 12 bases left in between. This CDR3 has 13 amino acids. Germline V gene data show CDR1 as GTSNPN and CDR2 as SVGIG (reference sequence). The sequenced material came from naive CD4+ T cells sorted from blood. As to subset: CD45RA+ positively selected. The source is a man under 40 in good health. This chain connects TRBV30 to TRBJ2-3; possible D gene TRBD2, 6 bases. CDR3 protein: CAGGGRSTDTQYF. CDR3 nucleotides: TGTGCCGGTGGAGGGAGAAGCACAGATACGCAGTATTTT.